These T cell receptor beta chains were read from a single sample in a study of CD8+ T cells in alopecia areata. Some clones are missing from TCRdb's copy, which holds only in-frame ones; the method was immunoSEQ multiplex PCR. This sample carries approximately 180,000 clones, roughly 65% of them seen once, and the ten largest clones take approximately 1.7%. Sequencing used CD4+ T cells sorted from blood, obtained at week 0. These TCRs come from a human donor with alopecia areata. Each CDR3 is given with its conserved first and last residue. A D gene is named only where the DNA matches it firmly. Size tells how often a clone was seen (once, few, many) or the class of an expanded clone, and some rows leave it out.

clone_size: .; v_call: TRBV29-1; j_call: TRBJ2-7; d_call: .; cdr3_aa: CSVDGRLGGEQYF; cdr3_nt: TGCAGCGTGGATGGTCGATTGGGGGGCGAGCAGTACTTC
clone_size: .; v_call: TRBV29-1; j_call: TRBJ1-2; d_call: .; cdr3_aa: CSVATGTDISTF; cdr3_nt: .
clone_size: .; v_call: TRBV6-6; j_call: TRBJ2-4; d_call: .; cdr3_aa: CASREGGETIQYF; cdr3_nt: TGTGCCAGCAGGGAGGGGGGTGAAACCATTCAGTACTTC
clone_size: few; v_call: TRBV5-1; j_call: TRBJ2-1; d_call: TRBD2; cdr3_aa: CASSLAPGGPHNEQFF; cdr3_nt: TGCGCCAGCAGCTTGGCCCCGGGGGGGCCCCACAATGAGCAGTTCTTC
clone_size: .; v_call: TRBV29-1; j_call: TRBJ1-1; d_call: TRBD1; cdr3_aa: CSVGTGVSMNTEAFF; cdr3_nt: TGCAGCGTCGGGACAGGGGTATCAATGAACACTGAAGCTTTCTTT
clone_size: .; v_call: TRBV2; j_call: TRBJ1-6; d_call: TRBD1; cdr3_aa: CASTLSQGSDSPLHF; cdr3_nt: TGTGCCAGCACGCTCTCACAGGGGAGCGATTCACCCCTCCACTTT
clone_size: few; v_call: TRBV28; j_call: TRBJ2-7; d_call: .; cdr3_aa: CASRQNYEQYF; cdr3_nt: TGTGCCAGCCGTCAGAACTACGAGCAGTACTTC
clone_size: few; v_call: TRBV29-1; j_call: TRBJ1-2; d_call: TRBD1; cdr3_aa: CSVTTGGDYGYTF; cdr3_nt: TGCAGCGTCACAACAGGGGGCGACTATGGCTACACCTTC
clone_size: .; v_call: TRBV4-1; j_call: TRBJ1-6; d_call: TRBD1; cdr3_aa: CASSQGEGASSPLHF; cdr3_nt: TGCGCCAGCAGCCAAGGAGAGGGGGCTAGTTCACCCCTCCACTTT
clone_size: .; v_call: TRBV5-1; j_call: TRBJ2-1; d_call: TRBD1; cdr3_aa: CASSLGDRGVGQFF; cdr3_nt: TGCGCCAGCAGCTTGGGGGACAGGGGAGTCGGGCAGTTCTTC
clone_size: .; v_call: TRBV29-1; j_call: TRBJ2-2; d_call: TRBD1; cdr3_aa: CSVIPGQGSGELFF; cdr3_nt: TGCAGCGTTATACCAGGACAGGGGTCCGGGGAGCTGTTTTTT
clone_size: .; v_call: TRBV7-2; j_call: TRBJ2-1; d_call: .; cdr3_aa: CASSLEALGEQFF; cdr3_nt: TGTGCCAGCAGCTTAGAGGCCTTGGGAGAGCAGTTCTTC
clone_size: few; v_call: TRBV7-2; j_call: TRBJ2-6; d_call: .; cdr3_aa: CASSLYWGVDSGANVLTF; cdr3_nt: TGTGCCAGCAGCTTATATTGGGGTGTCGATTCCGGGGCCAACGTCCTGACTTTC
clone_size: .; v_call: TRBV20-1; j_call: TRBJ1-1; d_call: .; cdr3_aa: CSARNTEAFF; cdr3_nt: TGCAGTGCTAGGAACACTGAAGCTTTCTTT
clone_size: .; v_call: TRBV6-5; j_call: TRBJ2-1; d_call: TRBD2; cdr3_aa: CASSLGTSGNNEQFF; cdr3_nt: TGTGCCAGCAGCCTCGGGACTAGCGGCAACAATGAGCAGTTCTTC
clone_size: .; v_call: TRBV27; j_call: TRBJ2-7; d_call: TRBD1; cdr3_aa: CASSLKGANYEQYF; cdr3_nt: TGTGCCAGCAGTTTGAAGGGGGCGAATTACGAGCAGTACTTC
clone_size: .; v_call: TRBV11-2; j_call: TRBJ1-5; d_call: .; cdr3_aa: CASSLEGGSGNQPQHF; cdr3_nt: TGTGCCAGCAGCTTAGAGGGAGGGTCGGGCAATCAGCCCCAGCATTTT
clone_size: .; v_call: TRBV9; j_call: TRBJ2-1; d_call: .; cdr3_aa: CASSPRGSKSLDEQFF; cdr3_nt: TGTGCCAGCAGCCCCCGAGGGTCCAAAAGCTTGGATGAGCAGTTCTTC
clone_size: .; v_call: TRBV11-2; j_call: TRBJ1-6; d_call: TRBD1; cdr3_aa: CASSEDRERNSPLHF; cdr3_nt: TGTGCCAGCAGCGAGGACAGGGAAAGGAATTCACCCCTCCACTTT
clone_size: .; v_call: TRBV9; j_call: TRBJ1-2; d_call: .; cdr3_aa: CASSVETGYGYTF; cdr3_nt: TGTGCCAGCAGCGTAGAGACAGGCTATGGCTACACCTTC